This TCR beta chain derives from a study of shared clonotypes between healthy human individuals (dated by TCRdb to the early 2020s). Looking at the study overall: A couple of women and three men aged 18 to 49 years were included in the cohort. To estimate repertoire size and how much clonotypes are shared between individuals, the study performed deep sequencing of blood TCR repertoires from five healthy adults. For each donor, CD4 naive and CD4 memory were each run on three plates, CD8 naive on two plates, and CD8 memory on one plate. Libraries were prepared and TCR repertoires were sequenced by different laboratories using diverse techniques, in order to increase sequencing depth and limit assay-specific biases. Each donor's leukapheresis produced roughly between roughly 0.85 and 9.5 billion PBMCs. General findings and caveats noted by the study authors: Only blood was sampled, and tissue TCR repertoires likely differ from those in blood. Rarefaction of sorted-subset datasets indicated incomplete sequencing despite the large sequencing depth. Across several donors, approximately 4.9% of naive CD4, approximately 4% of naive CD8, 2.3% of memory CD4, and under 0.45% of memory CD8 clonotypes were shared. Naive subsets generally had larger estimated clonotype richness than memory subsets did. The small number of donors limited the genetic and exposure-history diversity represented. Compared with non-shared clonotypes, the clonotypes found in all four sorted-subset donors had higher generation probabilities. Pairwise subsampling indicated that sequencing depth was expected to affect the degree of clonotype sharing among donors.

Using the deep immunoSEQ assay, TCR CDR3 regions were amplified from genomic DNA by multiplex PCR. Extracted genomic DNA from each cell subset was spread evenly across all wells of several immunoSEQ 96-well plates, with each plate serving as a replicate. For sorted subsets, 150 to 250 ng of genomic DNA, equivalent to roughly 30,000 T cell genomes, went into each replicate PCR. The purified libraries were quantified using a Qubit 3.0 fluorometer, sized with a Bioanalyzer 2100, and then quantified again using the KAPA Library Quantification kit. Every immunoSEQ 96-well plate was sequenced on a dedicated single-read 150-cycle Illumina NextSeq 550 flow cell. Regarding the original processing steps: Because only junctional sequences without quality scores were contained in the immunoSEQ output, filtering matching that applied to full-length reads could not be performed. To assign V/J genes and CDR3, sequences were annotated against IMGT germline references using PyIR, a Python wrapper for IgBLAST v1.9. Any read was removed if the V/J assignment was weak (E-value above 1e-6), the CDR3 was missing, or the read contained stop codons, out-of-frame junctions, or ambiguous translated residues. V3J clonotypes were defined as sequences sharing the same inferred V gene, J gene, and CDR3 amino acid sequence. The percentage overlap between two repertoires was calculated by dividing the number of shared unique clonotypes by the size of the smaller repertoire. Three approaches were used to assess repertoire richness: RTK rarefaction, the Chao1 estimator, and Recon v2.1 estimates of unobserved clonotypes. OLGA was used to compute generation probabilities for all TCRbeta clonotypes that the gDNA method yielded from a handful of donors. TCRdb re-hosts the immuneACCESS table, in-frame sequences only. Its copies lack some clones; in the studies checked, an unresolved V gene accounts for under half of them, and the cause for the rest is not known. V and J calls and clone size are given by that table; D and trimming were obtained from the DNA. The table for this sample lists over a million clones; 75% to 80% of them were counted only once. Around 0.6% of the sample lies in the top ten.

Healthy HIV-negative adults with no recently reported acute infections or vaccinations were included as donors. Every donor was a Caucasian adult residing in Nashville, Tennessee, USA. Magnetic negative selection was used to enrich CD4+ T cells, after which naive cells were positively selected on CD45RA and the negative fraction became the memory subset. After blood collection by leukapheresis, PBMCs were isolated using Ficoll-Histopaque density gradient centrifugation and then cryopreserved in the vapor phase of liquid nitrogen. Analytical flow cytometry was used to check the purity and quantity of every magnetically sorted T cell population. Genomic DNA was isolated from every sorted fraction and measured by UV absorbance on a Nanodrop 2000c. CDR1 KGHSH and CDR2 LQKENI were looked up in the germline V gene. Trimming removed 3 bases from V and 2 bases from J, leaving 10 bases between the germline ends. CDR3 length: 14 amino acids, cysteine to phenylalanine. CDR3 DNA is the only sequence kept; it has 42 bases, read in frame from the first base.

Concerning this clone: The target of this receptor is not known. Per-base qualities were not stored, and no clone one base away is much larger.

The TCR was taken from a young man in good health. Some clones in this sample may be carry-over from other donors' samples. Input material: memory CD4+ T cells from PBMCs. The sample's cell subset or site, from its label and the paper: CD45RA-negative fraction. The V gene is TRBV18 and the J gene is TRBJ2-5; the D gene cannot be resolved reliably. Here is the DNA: TGTGCCAGCTCACCGCTAAGGGTACAAGAGACCCAGTACTTC. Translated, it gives CASSPLRVQETQYF.